The TCR beta chain under discussion was sequenced for a study of blood T cell repertoires in COVID-19. Study information: Samples came from the United States, Italy and Spain, spanning acute and convalescent COVID-19.

Some clones are missing from TCRdb's copy, which holds only in-frame ones; the method was immunoSEQ multiplex PCR. Of under 300,000 clones in the sample, about nine tenths are singletons; the top ten hold roughly 2.1%. This clone was observed once. The sequence was obtained from a woman aged 40-49 years with acute COVID-19. The sequenced material came from PBMCs or T cells enriched from blood (not recorded which).

CDR3 residues: CASALLGGGKNIQYF. The CDR3 region has the DNA TGTGCTAGTGCCCTACTCGGAGGAGGGAAAAACATTCAGTACTTC. The V gene is TRBV12-5, the J gene TRBJ2-4; maybe TRBD2 (6 bases). The V end was cut by 7 bases, the J end by 4 bases, with 17 bases between. Looked up from germline, CDR1 is LGHNT and CDR2 is FRNRAP. The CDR3 is 15 amino acids.